The clone carrying this TCR beta chain came up many times. The antigen is undetermined. This sample was included in a study of T-cell memory formation after mild COVID-19. Study summary: TCR clusters showed largely donor specificity.

Notes on the study in general: CD4/CD8 balance held among clones contracting day 15 to 85, and later expanders leaned CD4+.

One entry per CDR3 protein, called by TCRdb with MiXCR from the 5' RACE reads. The repertoire holds 150,000 to 200,000 distinct CDR3 sequences, with approximately 15% as singletons. The sample taken for sequencing was PBMCs or a T cell subset sorted from them (not recorded which). This sequence originates from an adult woman who had mild COVID-19 (a few samples of this study predate the infection). Cell type and time point are not known.

CDR3 residues: CASSFLRGSTDTQYF. CDR3 nucleotides: TGTGCCAGCAGTTTTTTGCGGGGGAGCACAGATACGCAGTATTTT. V usage is TRBV12-3 or TRBV12-4 and J usage is TRBJ2-3; TRBD2 aligns across 7 bases. CDR3 length: 15 amino acids. J gave up 0 bases and V 3 bases, and 3 bases lay outside the gene matches.